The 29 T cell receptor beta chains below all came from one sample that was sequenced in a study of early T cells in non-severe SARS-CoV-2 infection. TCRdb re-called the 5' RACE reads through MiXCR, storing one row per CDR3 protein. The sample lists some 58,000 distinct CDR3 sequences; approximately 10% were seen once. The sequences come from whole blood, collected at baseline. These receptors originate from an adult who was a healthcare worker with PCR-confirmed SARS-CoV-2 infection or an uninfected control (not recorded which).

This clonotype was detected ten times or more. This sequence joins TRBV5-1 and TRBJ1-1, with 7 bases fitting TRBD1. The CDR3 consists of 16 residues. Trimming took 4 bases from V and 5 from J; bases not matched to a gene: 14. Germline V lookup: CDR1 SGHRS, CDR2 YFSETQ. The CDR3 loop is CASSLDTDRAGTEAFF. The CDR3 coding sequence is TGCGCCAGCAGCCTTGACACCGACAGGGCCGGAACTGAAGCTTTCTTT.

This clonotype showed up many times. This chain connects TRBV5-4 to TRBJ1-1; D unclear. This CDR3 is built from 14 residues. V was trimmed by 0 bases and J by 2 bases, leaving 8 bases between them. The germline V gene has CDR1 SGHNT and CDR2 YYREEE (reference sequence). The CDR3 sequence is CASSLAPGNTEAFF. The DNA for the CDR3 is TGTGCCAGCAGCTTGGCGCCGGGAAACACTGAAGCTTTCTTT.

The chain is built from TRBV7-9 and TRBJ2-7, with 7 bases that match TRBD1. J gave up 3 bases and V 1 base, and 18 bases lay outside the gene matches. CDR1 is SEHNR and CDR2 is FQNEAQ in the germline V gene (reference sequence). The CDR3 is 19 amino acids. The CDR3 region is CASSLVGTAPPNGRYEQYF. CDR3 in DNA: TGTGCCAGCAGCTTAGTCGGGACAGCCCCTCCGAACGGCCGCTACGAGCAGTACTTC.

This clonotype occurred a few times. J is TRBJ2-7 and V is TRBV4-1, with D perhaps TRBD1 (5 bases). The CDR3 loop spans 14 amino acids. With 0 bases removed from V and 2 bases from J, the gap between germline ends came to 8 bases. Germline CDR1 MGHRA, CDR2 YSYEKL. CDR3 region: CASSQEGAPYEQYF. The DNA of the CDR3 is TGCGCCAGCAGCCAAGAAGGGGCTCCCTACGAGCAGTACTTC.

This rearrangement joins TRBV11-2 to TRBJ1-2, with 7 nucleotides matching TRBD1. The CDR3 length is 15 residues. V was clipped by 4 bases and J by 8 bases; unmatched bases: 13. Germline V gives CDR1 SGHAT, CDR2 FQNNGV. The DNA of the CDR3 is TGTGCCAGCAGCTCACTTAAAACAGGGGTTGAAGGCTACACCTTC. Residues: CASSSLKTGVEGYTF.

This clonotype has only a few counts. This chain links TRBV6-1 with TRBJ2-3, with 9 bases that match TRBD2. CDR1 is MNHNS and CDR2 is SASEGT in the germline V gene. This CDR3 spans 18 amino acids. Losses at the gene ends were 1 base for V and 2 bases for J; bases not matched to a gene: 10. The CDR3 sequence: CASSEGFGGGADTDTQYF. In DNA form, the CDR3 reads TGTGCCAGCAGTGAAGGATTCGGCGGGGGGGCCGACACAGATACGCAGTATTTT.

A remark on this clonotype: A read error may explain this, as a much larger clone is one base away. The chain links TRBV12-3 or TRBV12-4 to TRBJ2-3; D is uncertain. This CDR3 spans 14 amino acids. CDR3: CASSTVPATDTRYF. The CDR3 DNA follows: TGTGCCAGCAGTACCGTGCCGGCCACAGATACGCGGTATTTT.

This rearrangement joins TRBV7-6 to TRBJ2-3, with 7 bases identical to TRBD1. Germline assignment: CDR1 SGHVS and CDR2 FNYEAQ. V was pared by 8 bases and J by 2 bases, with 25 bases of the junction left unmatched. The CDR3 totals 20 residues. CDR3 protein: CASAPFYIRQGEAFTDTQYF. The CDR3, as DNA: TGTGCCAGCGCGCCGTTTTACATCCGACAGGGTGAGGCCTTCACAGATACGCAGTATTTT.

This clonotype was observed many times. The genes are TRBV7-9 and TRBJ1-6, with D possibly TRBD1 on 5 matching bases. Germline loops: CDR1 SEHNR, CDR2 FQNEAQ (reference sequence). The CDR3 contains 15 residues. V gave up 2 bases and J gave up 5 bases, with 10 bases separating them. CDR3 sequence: CASSLLPGNNSPLHF. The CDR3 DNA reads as TGTGCCAGCAGCTTACTACCAGGGAATAATTCACCCCTCCACTTT.

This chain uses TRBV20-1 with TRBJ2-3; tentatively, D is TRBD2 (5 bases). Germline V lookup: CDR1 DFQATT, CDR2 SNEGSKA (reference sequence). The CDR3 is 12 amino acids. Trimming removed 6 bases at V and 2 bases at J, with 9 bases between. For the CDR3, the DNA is TGCAGTGCGGCGCGGGCCACAGATACGCAGTATTTT. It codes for CSAARATDTQYF.

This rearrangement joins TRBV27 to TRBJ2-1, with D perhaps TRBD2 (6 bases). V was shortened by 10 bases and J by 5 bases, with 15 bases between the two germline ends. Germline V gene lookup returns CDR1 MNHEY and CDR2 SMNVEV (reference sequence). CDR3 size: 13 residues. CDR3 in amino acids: CATRTGGNNEQFF. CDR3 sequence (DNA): TGTGCCACCAGGACTGGAGGGAACAATGAGCAGTTCTTC.

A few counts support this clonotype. The CDR3 coding sequence is TGTGCCAGCAGCTCACCGGGACTAGGCTACAATGAGCAGTTCTTC. Protein sequence: CASSSPGLGYNEQFF. J is TRBJ2-1 and V is TRBV7-9; 8 nucleotides agree with TRBD2. This CDR3 contains 15 residues. The germline V gene has CDR1 SEHNR and CDR2 FQNEAQ (reference sequence). V was pared by 4 bases and J by 3 bases, with 5 bases of the junction left unmatched.

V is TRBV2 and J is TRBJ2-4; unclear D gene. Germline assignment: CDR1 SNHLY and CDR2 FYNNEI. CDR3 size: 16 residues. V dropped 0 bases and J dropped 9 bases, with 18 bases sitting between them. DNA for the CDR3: TGTGCCAGCAGTGAAGCCATCGGACGAGGATACGTCATTCAGTACTTC. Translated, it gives CASSEAIGRGYVIQYF.

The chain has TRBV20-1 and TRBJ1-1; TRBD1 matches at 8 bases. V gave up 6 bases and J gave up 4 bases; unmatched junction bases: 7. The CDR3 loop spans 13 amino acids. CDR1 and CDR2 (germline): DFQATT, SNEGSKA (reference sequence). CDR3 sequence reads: CSARTGRVTEAFF. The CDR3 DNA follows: TGCAGTGCCCGGACAGGGAGGGTCACTGAAGCTTTCTTT.

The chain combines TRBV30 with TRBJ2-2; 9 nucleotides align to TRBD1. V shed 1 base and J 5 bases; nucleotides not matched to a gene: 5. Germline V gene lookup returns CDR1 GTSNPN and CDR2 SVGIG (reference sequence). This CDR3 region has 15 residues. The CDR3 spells CAWSAGTGPTGELFF. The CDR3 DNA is TGTGCCTGGAGTGCCGGGACAGGGCCAACCGGGGAGCTGTTTTTT.

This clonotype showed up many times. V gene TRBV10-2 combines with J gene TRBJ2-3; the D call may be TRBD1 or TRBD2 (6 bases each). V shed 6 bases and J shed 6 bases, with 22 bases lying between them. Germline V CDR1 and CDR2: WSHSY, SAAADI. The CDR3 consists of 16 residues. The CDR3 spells CASRLSGGLSVDTQYF. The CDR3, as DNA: TGCGCCAGCAGGTTGAGTGGGGGGCTTTCAGTGGATACGCAGTATTTT.

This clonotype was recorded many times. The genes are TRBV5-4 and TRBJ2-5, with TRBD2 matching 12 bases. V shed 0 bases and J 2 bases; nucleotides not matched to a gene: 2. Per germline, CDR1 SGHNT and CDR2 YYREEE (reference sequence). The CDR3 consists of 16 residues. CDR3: CASSLGGTSGQETQYF. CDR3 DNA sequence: TGTGCCAGCAGCTTGGGCGGGACTAGCGGGCAAGAGACCCAGTACTTC.

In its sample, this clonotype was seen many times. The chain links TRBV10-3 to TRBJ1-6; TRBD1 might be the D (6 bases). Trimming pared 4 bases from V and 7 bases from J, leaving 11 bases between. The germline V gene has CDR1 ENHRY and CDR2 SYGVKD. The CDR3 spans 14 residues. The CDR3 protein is CAISAGQPNSPLHF. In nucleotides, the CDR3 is TGTGCCATCAGTGCTGGACAGCCCAATTCACCCCTCCACTTT.

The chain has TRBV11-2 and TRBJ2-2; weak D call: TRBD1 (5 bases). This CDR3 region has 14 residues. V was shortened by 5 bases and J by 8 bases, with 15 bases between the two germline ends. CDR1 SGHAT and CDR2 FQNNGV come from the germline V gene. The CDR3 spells CASSTGPYQGELFF. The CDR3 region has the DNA TGTGCCAGCAGCACAGGCCCTTACCAAGGGGAGCTGTTTTTT.

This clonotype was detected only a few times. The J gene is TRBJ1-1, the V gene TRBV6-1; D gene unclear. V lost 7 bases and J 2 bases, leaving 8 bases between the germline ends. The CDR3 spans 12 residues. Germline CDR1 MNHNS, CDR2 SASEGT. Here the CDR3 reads CASTQKNTEAFF. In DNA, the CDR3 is TGTGCCAGCACCCAGAAAAACACTGAAGCTTTCTTT.

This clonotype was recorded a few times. CDR3 protein: CASSRTGPYEQYF. DNA for the CDR3: TGTGCCAGCAGCCGGACAGGTCCCTACGAGCAGTACTTC. The rearrangement uses TRBV6-6 and TRBJ2-7; TRBD1 agrees at 7 bases. The J segment lost 2 bases and the V segment lost 6 bases, leaving 4 bases of the junction unmatched. Germline lookup yields CDR1 MNHNY and CDR2 SVGAGI (reference sequence). The CDR3 sequence is 13 residues long.

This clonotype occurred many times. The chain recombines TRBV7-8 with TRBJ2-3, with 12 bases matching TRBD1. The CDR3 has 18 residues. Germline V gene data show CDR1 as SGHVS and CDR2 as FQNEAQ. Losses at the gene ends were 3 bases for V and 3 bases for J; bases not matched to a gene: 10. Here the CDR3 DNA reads TGTGCCAGCAGCTTCCCGGGACAGGGGGCCGCGGATACAGATACGCAGTATTTT. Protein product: CASSFPGQGAADTDTQYF.

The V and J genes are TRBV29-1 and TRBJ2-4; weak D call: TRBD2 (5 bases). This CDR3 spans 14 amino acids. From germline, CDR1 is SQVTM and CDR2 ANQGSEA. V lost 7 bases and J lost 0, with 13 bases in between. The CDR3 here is CSALANLAKNIQYF. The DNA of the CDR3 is TGCAGCGCCTTAGCGAACCTAGCCAAAAACATTCAGTACTTC.

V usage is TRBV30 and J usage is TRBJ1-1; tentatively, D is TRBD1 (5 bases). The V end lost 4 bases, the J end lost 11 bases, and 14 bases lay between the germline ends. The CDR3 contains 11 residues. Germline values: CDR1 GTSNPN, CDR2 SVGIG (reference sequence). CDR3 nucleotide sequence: TGTGCCTGGATCCAGACCGGGACGGCTTTCTTT. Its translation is CAWIQTGTAFF.

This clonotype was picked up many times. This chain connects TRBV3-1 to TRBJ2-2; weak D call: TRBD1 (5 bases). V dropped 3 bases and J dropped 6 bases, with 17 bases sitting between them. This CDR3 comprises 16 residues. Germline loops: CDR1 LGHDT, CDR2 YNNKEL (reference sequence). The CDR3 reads CASSHGVTDVSGELFF. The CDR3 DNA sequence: TGTGCCAGCAGCCATGGTGTGACAGACGTGTCCGGGGAGCTGTTTTTT.

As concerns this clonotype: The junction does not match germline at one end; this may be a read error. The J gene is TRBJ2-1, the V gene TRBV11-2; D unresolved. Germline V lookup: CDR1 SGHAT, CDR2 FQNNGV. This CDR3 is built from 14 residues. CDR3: CASSPWPSYNVQFF. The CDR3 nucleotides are TGTGCCAGCAGCCCCTGGCCGTCCTACAATGTGCAGTTCTTC.

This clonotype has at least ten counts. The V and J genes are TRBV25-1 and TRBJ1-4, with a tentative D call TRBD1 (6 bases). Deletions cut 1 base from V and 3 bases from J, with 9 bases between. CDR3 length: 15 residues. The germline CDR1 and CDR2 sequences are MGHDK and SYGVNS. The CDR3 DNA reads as TGTGCCAGCAGTGAATGGGGGGCGTCTAATGAAAAACTGTTTTTT. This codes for CASSEWGASNEKLFF.

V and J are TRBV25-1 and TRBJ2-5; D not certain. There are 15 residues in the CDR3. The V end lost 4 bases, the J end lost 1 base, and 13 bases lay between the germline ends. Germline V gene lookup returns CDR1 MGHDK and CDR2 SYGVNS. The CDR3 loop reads CASSVSGRLQETQYF. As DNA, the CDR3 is TGTGCCAGCAGTGTCTCCGGACGGCTCCAAGAGACCCAGTACTTC.

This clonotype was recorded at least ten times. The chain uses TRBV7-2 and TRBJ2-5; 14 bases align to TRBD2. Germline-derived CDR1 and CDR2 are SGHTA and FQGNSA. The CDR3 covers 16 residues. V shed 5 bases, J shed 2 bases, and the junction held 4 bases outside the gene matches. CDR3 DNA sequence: TGTGCCAGCAGCCCACGACTAGCGGGGGGGCAAGAGACCCAGTACTTC. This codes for CASSPRLAGGQETQYF.